These 13 T cell receptor beta chains came from one sample sequenced in a study of siplizumab effects on memory and regulatory T cells. The method was immunoSEQ multiplex PCR; TCRdb's version includes in-frame clones alone and lacks a portion of them. The table records tens of thousands of clones, around 90% of them present only once. Sequencing used CD8+ T cells sorted from blood. These receptors were collected from a human donor in good health.

The V gene is TRBV19, the J gene TRBJ2-1; 9 bases map to TRBD1. V dropped 2 bases and J dropped 5; count of bases not matched to a gene: 4. The CDR3 extends over 15 amino acids. In germline, CDR1 is LNHDA, CDR2 SQIVND (reference sequence). The CDR3, as DNA: TGTGCCAGTAGTATAACAGGGGGCGCCGACAATGAGCAGTTCTTC. Translating it yields CASSITGGADNEQFF.

This chain connects TRBV6-4 to TRBJ1-5, with unresolved D. This CDR3 comprises 12 residues. Per the germline V gene, CDR1 is MRHNA and CDR2 is SNTAGT. V lost 2 bases to trimming and J lost 8 bases, with 7 bases between them. In DNA form, the CDR3 reads TGTGCCAGCAGTGACCCGACGAAGCCCCAGCATTTT. Its translation is CASSDPTKPQHF.

The chain is built from TRBV7-6 and TRBJ2-5, with TRBD2 matching 7 bases. In germline, CDR1 is SGHVS, CDR2 FNYEAQ. The CDR3 runs to 14 residues. V shed 5 bases and J 5 bases; nucleotides not matched to a gene: 8. In DNA form, the CDR3 reads TGTGCCAGCAGCCCCGCCGGGGGGATGGAGACCCAGTACTTC. It codes for CASSPAGGMETQYF. The whole variable domain, remainder taken from reference TRBV7-6 and TRBJ2-5, is GAGVSQSPRYKVTKRGQDVALRCDPISGHVSLYWYRQALGQGPEFLTYFNYEAQQDKSGLPNDRFSAERPEGSISTLTIQRTEQRDSAMYRCASSPAGGMETQYFGPGTRLLVL.

The chain employs TRBV5-1 and TRBJ2-1; tentative D call: TRBD2 (5 bases). The CDR3 length is 14 residues. V gave up 0 bases and J gave up 2 bases, with 6 bases separating them. Germline V gene sequence: CDR1 SGHRS, CDR2 YFSETQ. CDR3 DNA: TGCGCCAGCAGCTTGGCGGGAACCTACAATGAGCAGTTCTTC. Translated, it gives CASSLAGTYNEQFF. Complete variable domain (other parts from reference TRBV5-1 and TRBJ2-1): KAGVTQTPRYLIKTRGQQVTLSCSPISGHRSVSWYQQTPGQGLQFLFEYFSETQRNKGNFPGRFSGRQFSNSRSEMNVSTLELGDSALYLCASSLAGTYNEQFFGPGTRLTVL.

V usage is TRBV20-1 and J usage is TRBJ2-5; no definite D call. The CDR3 has 11 amino acids. Trimming removed 7 bases from V and 4 bases from J, with 10 bases in between. The germline gives CDR1 DFQATT, CDR2 SNEGSKA (reference sequence). Here the CDR3 reads CSGRLGETQYF. The CDR3 DNA sequence: TGCAGTGGGAGATTAGGAGAGACCCAGTACTTC.

The rearrangement uses TRBV4-1 and TRBJ2-7; unclear D gene. Germline V gene lookup returns CDR1 MGHRA and CDR2 YSYEKL. The CDR3 loop spans 16 amino acids. The ends were cut back, 1 base at V and 3 bases at J, with 16 bases in the middle. The DNA of the CDR3 is TGCGCCAGCAGCCAAGCATTGGCGGTCAATAACTACGAGCAGTACTTC. Amino acid sequence: CASSQALAVNNYEQYF.

This chain links TRBV19 with TRBJ2-1; a possible D gene is TRBD1 (5 bases). Trimming stripped 2 bases from V and 2 bases from J, with 10 bases between. There are 15 residues in the CDR3. The germline V gene has CDR1 LNHDA and CDR2 SQIVND (reference sequence). CDR3 in DNA: TGTGCCAGTAGTATATTACCGGACACCTACAATGAGCAGTTCTTC. As protein: CASSILPDTYNEQFF.

The rearrangement joins TRBV9 to TRBJ2-1; tentatively, D is TRBD2 (5 bases). The CDR3 has 12 amino acids. The germline gives CDR1 SGDLS, CDR2 YYNGEE. The germline V and J ends were trimmed by 1 base and 8 bases, with 7 bases remaining between them. The CDR3 region has the DNA TGTGCCAGCAGCGTACTGGGAGATGAGCAGTTCTTC. It is translated as CASSVLGDEQFF.

The chain recombines TRBV7-8 with TRBJ1-4; a possible D gene is TRBD1 (5 bases). The ends were cut back, 5 bases at V and 5 bases at J, with 12 bases in the middle. CDR3 length equals 14 residues. Germline assignment: CDR1 SGHVS and CDR2 FQNEAQ. CDR3 protein: CASSGPRDNEKLFF. The CDR3, as DNA: TGTGCCAGCAGCGGCCCCCGGGACAATGAAAAACTGTTTTTT. Full variable domain (rest looked up from reference TRBV7-8 and TRBJ1-4): GAGVSQSPRYKVAKRGQDVALRCDPISGHVSLFWYQQALGQGPEFLTYFQNEAQLDKSGLPSDRFFAERPEGSVSTLKIQRTQQEDSAVYLCASSGPRDNEKLFFGSGTQLSVL.

This rearrangement joins TRBV6-5 to TRBJ2-5, with D maybe TRBD2 (7 bases). Trimming left V 7 bases short and J 1 base short, with 16 bases between. CDR1 and CDR2 from the germline V gene are MNHEY and SVGAGI. The CDR3 runs 15 residues. The CDR3 sequence is CASTYTGGLQETQYF. The CDR3 region has the DNA TGTGCCAGCACCTACACGGGGGGCCTCCAAGAGACCCAGTACTTC.

V usage is TRBV19 and J usage is TRBJ2-7; tentative D call: TRBD1 (6 bases). The germline CDR1 and CDR2 sequences are LNHDA and SQIVND (reference sequence). The CDR3 loop spans 15 amino acids. Trimming left V 1 base short and J 6 bases short, with 16 bases between. The CDR3 loop reads CASSIATQGYSEQYF. DNA for the CDR3: TGTGCCAGTAGTATAGCGACCCAGGGGTACTCCGAGCAGTACTTC. Full variable domain (outside the CDR3, taken from reference TRBV19 and TRBJ2-7): DGGITQSPKYLFRKEGQNVTLSCEQNLNHDAMYWYRQDPGQGLRLIYYSQIVNDFQKGDIAEGYSVSREKKESFPLTVTSAQKNPTAFYLCASSIATQGYSEQYFGPGTRLTVT.

The V call is TRBV5-1, the J call TRBJ2-7, with a possible D match to TRBD1 (5 bases). The CDR3 extends over 15 amino acids. Germline V lookup: CDR1 SGHRS, CDR2 YFSETQ. V was cut by 2 bases and J by 5 bases, with 17 bases left in between. CDR3 DNA: TGCGCCAGCAGCTTCTGGTCCTTTAAGGGGCACGAGCAGTACTTC. This codes for CASSFWSFKGHEQYF.

V usage is TRBV6-5 and J usage is TRBJ2-3; the match to TRBD2 covers 8 bases. The germline V gene has CDR1 MNHEY and CDR2 SVGAGI. The ends lost 6 bases at V and 2 bases at J; junction bases unmatched: 7. The CDR3 loop spans 15 amino acids. This CDR3 reads CASSPTSALTDTQYF. The CDR3 coding sequence is TGTGCCAGCAGCCCGACTAGCGCGCTCACAGATACGCAGTATTTT.